The 10 T cell receptor beta chains in this list originate from one sample, sequenced in a study of cytomegalovirus exposure and HLA in healthy donors. PCR primers comprised 60 Vbeta and 13 Jbeta primers. Method: immunoSEQ multiplex PCR; TCRdb's copy keeps in-frame clones and lacks some. Counted here are some 180,000 clones, around 82% occurring once; the ten biggest clones make up around 2.3%. What was sequenced was PBMCs. The receptors derive from a young woman in good health and CMV-seropositive.

The chain combines TRBV6-1 with TRBJ2-5; 8 bases fit TRBD2. Trimming at V came to 6 bases and at J to 5 bases, leaving 8 bases not matched to a gene. The germline CDR1 and CDR2 sequences are MNHNS and SASEGT. This CDR3 contains 14 residues. The CDR3 loop reads CASRKRGQGETQYF. The CDR3 DNA reads as TGTGCCAGCAGGAAGCGGGGGCAGGGGGAGACCCAGTACTTC.

The chain recombines TRBV12-5 with TRBJ2-3, with a weak D call TRBD1 (6 bases). Germline loops: CDR1 LGHNT, CDR2 FRNRAP. The V gene lost 7 bases and the J gene lost 2 bases, with 16 bases spanning the gap. This CDR3 region has 15 residues. The CDR3 region has the DNA TGTGCTAGTGCCATCGGGACATCGCACACAGATACGCAGTATTTT. Its translation is CASAIGTSHTDTQYF.

The chain has TRBV28 and TRBJ1-5; 8 nucleotides line up with TRBD1. The CDR3 is 14 residues long. CDR1 MDHEN and CDR2 SYDVKM come from the germline V gene. The V and J ends lost 5 bases and 4 bases, in that order; junction bases with no gene match: 4. DNA for the CDR3: TGTGCCAGCAGTCCCGGACAGGGAAATCAGCCCCAGCATTTT. Translating it yields CASSPGQGNQPQHF.

The chain joins TRBV4-1 to TRBJ2-4; 9 nucleotides align to TRBD1. The V gene end was trimmed by 0 bases and the J gene end by 5 bases; junction bases not matched to a gene: 8. Per the germline V gene, CDR1 is MGHRA and CDR2 is YSYEKL. The CDR3 has 17 amino acids. The CDR3 loop is CASSQDWGWTGENIQYF. CDR3 sequence (DNA): TGCGCCAGCAGCCAAGATTGGGGCTGGACAGGGGAAAACATTCAGTACTTC.

V and J are TRBV15 and TRBJ1-5, with D maybe TRBD1 (6 bases). This CDR3 has 15 residues. The germline V and J ends were trimmed by 5 bases and 6 bases, with 17 bases remaining between them. Germline values: CDR1 LNHNV, CDR2 YYDKDF (reference sequence). CDR3 bases: TGTGCCACCAGCGATACAGGGACGCTTACTCAGCCCCAGCATTTT. This codes for CATSDTGTLTQPQHF.

The chain carries TRBV27 and TRBJ2-5; D is unclear. This CDR3 has 13 amino acids. Between the trimmed V and J ends, which lost 2 bases and 11 bases, there was a span of 15 bases. CDR1 is MNHEY and CDR2 is SMNVEV in the germline V gene (reference sequence). The CDR3 coding sequence is TGTGCCAGCAGTTTAGGCGAGACTTTAGAGCAGTACTTC. Its protein is CASSLGETLEQYF.

The rearrangement uses TRBV29-1 and TRBJ1-4; the D gene is possibly TRBD1 (5 bases). This CDR3 is 15 amino acids long. Per germline, CDR1 SQVTM and CDR2 ANQGSEA. CDR3 in amino acids: CPPGDDDATNEKLFF. The DNA of the CDR3 is TGCCCCCCGGGGGACGATGATGCAACTAATGAAAAACTGTTTTTT.

This sequence joins TRBV5-6 and TRBJ1-2; 7 bases map to TRBD1. There are 15 residues in the CDR3. Germline V gene data show CDR1 as SGHDT and CDR2 as YYEEEE. After removal of 5 bases from V and 2 bases from J, the junction contained 9 bases not matched to a gene. This chain's CDR3 is CASRVTGASNYGYTF. CDR3 sequence (DNA): TGTGCCAGCAGGGTAACAGGGGCCTCGAACTATGGCTACACCTTC.

V gene TRBV7-9 combines with J gene TRBJ2-7; no reliable D call. The CDR3 has 16 residues. Germline CDR1 and CDR2: SEHNR and FQNEAQ (reference sequence). V was pared by 1 base and J by 2 bases, with 15 bases between. CDR3 region: CASSLDNTKRPYEQYF. In DNA form, the CDR3 reads TGTGCCAGCAGCTTAGACAACACGAAGCGACCCTACGAGCAGTACTTC.

The rearrangement links TRBV30 to TRBJ2-7; TRBD1 agrees at 8 bases. The CDR3 is 13 amino acids. V shed 4 bases, J shed 4 bases, and the junction held 6 bases outside the gene matches. Germline lookup yields CDR1 GTSNPN and CDR2 SVGIG (reference sequence). The CDR3, as DNA: TGTGCCTGGACAGGGGGCCCATATTACGAGCAGTACTTC. This codes for CAWTGGPYYEQYF.